This T cell receptor beta chain was retrieved from a study of blood T cell repertoires in COVID-19. V was shortened by 5 bases and J by 5 bases, with 7 bases between the two germline ends. Germline CDR1 and CDR2: DFQATT and SNEGSKA (reference sequence). The length of the CDR3 is 10 residues. In the authors' workflow: The assay estimated nucleated cells by amplifying reference gene primers. Profiled with immunoSEQ multiplex PCR; TCRdb holds only in-frame clones, not every one. The V and J calls and clone size were taken over from that table, and D and trimming were inferred from the DNA. The data show 250,000 to 400,000 clones, about 90% seen once.

Input material: peripheral blood. The receptor was isolated from a woman in her 30s with COVID-19, enrolled during active disease. This sequence joins TRBV20-1 and TRBJ2-7; D unclear. DNA for the CDR3: TGCAGTGCTGTTTCTAACGAGCAGTACTTC. Translated, it gives CSAVSNEQYF.